This T cell receptor (beta chain) originates from a study of beta chain features in type 1 diabetes. Study details: The number of sorted cells examined across all samples was around 98 million. Study conclusions and caveats: Moderate but significant shortening of TCRB CDR3s was recorded in all four CD4+ subsets from Type 1 diabetes patients. A pattern of fewer insertions and more deletions at VDJ junctions was seen in type 1 diabetes patients. The study left unresolved whether HLA type influences TCRB rearrangement.

This clone showed up just a few times. Its specificity is unknown. Germline V gene sequence: CDR1 SGHVS, CDR2 FQNEAQ. The CDR3 covers 15 residues. V lost 1 base to trimming and J lost 4 bases; unmatched junction nucleotides: 5. The whole isolated RNA underwent reverse transcription, so sequencing captured expressed TCRB transcripts. The method was immunoSEQ multiplex PCR; TCRdb's version includes in-frame clones alone and lacks a portion of them. The repertoire holds around 300,000 clones, with around 7.3% as singletons. The sequenced sample consisted of central memory CD4+ T cells from blood. The receptor was isolated from a woman under 30 in good health. The chain couples TRBV7-8 to TRBJ2-7, with 9 nucleotides matching TRBD2. CDR3 loop: CASSLVLAGKYEQYF. The CDR3 DNA follows: TGTGCCAGCAGCTTAGTCCTAGCGGGGAAATACGAGCAGTACTTC. The variable domain in full, with the rest retrieved from reference TRBV7-8 and TRBJ2-7, is GAGVSQSPRYKVAKRGQDVALRCDPISGHVSLFWYQQALGQGPEFLTYFQNEAQLDKSGLPSDRFFAERPEGSVSTLKIQRTQQEDSAVYLCASSLVLAGKYEQYFGPGTRLTVT.